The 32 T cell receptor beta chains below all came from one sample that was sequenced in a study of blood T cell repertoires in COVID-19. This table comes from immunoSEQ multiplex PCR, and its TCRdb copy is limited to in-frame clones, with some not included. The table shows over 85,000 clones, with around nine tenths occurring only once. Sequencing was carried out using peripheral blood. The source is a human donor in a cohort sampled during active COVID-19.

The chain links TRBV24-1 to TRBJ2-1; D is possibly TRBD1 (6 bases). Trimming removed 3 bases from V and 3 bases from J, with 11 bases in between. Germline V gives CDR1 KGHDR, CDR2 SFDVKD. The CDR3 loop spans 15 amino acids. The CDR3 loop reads CATSDGGSNYNEQFF. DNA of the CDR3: TGTGCCACCAGTGATGGGGGCTCCAACTACAATGAGCAGTTCTTC.

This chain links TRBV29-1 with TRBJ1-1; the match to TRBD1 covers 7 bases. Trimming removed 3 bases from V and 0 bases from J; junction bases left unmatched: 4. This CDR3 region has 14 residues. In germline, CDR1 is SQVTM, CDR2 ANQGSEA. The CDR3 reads CSVDRGQMNTEAFF. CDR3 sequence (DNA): TGCAGCGTTGACCGGGGACAGATGAACACTGAAGCTTTCTTT.

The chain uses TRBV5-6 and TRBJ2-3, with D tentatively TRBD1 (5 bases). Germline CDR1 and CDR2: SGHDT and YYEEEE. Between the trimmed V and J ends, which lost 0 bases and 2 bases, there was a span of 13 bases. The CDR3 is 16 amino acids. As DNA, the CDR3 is TGTGCCAGCAGCTTGGAGGGGTCCTCATACACAGATACGCAGTATTTT. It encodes CASSLEGSSYTDTQYF.

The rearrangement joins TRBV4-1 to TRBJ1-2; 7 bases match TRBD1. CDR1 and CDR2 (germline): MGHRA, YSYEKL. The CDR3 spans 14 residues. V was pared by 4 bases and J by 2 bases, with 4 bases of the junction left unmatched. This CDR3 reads CASSLATGNYGYTF. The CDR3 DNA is TGCGCCAGCAGCCTTGCGACAGGGAACTATGGCTACACCTTC.

CDR3 sequence reads: CASSYGGARGYTF. CDR3 DNA sequence: TGTGCCAGCAGTTACGGGGGCGCTAGGGGCTACACCTTC. The genes are TRBV6-5 and TRBJ1-2, with D possibly matching TRBD1 (6 bases). The CDR3 sequence is 13 residues long. Germline CDR1 reads MNHEY; CDR2 reads SVGAGI. Trimming left V 2 bases short and J 8 bases short, with 12 bases between.

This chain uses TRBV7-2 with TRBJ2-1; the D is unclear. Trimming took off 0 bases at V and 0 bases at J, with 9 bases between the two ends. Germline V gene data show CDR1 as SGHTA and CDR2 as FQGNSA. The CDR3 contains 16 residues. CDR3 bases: TGTGCCAGCAGCTTAGCGATGGTGAGCTCCTACAATGAGCAGTTCTTC. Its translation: CASSLAMVSSYNEQFF.

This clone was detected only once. The DNA of the CDR3 is TGTGCCAGCAGTTACCCCCTTGGCGGGTACCCCGGGGAGCTGTTTTTT. Translation: CASSYPLGGYPGELFF. The rearrangement joins TRBV6-5 to TRBJ2-2; possibly TRBD2 for D (5 bases). From germline, CDR1 is MNHEY and CDR2 SVGAGI. Trimming took 2 bases from V and 6 from J, leaving 16 bases between them. The CDR3 spans 16 residues.

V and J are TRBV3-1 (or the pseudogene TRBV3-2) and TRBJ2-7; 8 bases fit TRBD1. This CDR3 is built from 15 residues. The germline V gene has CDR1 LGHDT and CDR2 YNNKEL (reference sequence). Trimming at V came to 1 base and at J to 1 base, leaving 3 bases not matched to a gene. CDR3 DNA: TGTGCCAGCAGCCAAGGTGGGACAGGATCCTACGAGCAGTACTTC. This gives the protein CASSQGGTGSYEQYF.

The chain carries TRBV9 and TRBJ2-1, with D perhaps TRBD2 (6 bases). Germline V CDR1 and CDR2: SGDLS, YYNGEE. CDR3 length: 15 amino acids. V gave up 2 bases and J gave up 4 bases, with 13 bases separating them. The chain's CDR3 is CASSVRLDVYNEQFF. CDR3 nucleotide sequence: TGTGCCAGCAGCGTTCGACTAGACGTTTACAATGAGCAGTTCTTC.

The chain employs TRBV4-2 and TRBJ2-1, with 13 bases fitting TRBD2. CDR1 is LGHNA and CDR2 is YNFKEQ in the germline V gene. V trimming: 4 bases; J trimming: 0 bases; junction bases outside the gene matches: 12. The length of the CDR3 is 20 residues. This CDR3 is CASSLYPGTSGALSYNEQFF. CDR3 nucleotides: TGTGCCAGCAGCCTCTACCCCGGGACTAGCGGGGCCCTCTCCTACAATGAGCAGTTCTTC.

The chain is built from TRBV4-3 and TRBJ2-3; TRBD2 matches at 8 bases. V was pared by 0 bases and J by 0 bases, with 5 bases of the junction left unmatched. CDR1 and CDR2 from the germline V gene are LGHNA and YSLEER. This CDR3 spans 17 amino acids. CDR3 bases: TGCGCCAGCAGCCAAGAGTGGCAGCGGGGGAGCACAGATACGCAGTATTTT. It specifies CASSQEWQRGSTDTQYF.

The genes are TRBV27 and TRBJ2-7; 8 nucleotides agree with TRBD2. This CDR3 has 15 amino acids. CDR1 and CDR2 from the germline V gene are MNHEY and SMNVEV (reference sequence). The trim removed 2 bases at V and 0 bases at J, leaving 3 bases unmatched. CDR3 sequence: CASSLQTSGSYEQYF. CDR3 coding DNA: TGTGCCAGCAGTTTACAAACTAGCGGCTCCTACGAGCAGTACTTC.

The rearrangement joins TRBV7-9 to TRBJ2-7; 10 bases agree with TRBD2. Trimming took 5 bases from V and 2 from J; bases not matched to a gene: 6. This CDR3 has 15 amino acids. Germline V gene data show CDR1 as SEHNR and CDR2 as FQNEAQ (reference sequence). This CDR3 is CASSPGLAETYEQYF. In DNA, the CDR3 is TGTGCCAGCAGCCCCGGACTAGCGGAAACCTACGAGCAGTACTTC.

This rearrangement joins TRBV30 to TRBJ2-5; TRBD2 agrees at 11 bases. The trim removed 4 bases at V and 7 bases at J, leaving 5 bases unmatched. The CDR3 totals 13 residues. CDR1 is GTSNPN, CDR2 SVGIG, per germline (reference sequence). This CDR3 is CAWKLAGAGTQYF. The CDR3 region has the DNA TGTGCCTGGAAACTAGCGGGGGCGGGGACCCAGTACTTC. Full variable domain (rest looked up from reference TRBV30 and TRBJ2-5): SQTIHQWPATLVQPVGSPLSLECTVEGTSNPNLYWYRQAAGRGLQLLFYSVGIGQISSEVPQNLSASRPQDRQFILSSKKLLLSDSGFYLCAWKLAGAGTQYFGPGTRLLVL.

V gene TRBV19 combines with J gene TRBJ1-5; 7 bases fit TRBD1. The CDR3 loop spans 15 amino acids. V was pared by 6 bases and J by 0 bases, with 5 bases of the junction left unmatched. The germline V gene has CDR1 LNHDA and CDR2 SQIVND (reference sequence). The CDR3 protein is CASSPGTASNQPQHF. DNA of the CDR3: TGTGCCAGTAGCCCCGGGACAGCTAGCAATCAGCCCCAGCATTTT.

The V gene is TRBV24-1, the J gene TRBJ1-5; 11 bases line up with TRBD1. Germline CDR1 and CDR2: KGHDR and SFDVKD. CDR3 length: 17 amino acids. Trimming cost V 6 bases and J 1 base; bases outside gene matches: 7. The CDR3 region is CATSWDRGSASNQPQHF. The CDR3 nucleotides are TGTGCCACCAGTTGGGACAGGGGGTCCGCGAGCAATCAGCCCCAGCATTTT.

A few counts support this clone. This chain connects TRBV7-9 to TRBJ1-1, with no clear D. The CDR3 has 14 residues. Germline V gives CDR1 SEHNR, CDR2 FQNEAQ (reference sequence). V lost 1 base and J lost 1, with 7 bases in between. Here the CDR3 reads CASSLDRKNTEAFF. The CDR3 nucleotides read TGTGCCAGCAGCTTAGACAGAAAGAACACTGAAGCTTTCTTT.

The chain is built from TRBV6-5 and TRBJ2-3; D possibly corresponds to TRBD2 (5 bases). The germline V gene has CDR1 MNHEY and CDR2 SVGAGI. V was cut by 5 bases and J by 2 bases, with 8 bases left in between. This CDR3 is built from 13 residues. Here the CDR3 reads CASSRTSTDTQYF. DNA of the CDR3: TGTGCCAGCAGTCGGACTTCCACAGATACGCAGTATTTT.

CDR3 protein: CAISRDRGGYTF. For the CDR3, the DNA is TGTGCCATCAGTCGGGACAGGGGCGGCTACACCTTC. The V call is TRBV10-3, the J call TRBJ1-2; 10 bases are shared with TRBD1. J gave up 8 bases and V 5 bases, and 2 bases lay outside the gene matches. CDR1 and CDR2 from the germline V gene are ENHRY and SYGVKD. This CDR3 contains 12 residues.

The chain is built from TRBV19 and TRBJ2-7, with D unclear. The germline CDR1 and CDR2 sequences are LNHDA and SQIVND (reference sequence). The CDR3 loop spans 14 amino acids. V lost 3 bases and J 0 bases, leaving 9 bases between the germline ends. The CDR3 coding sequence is TGTGCCAGTAGTATGCAGGCAGCCTCCTACGAGCAGTACTTC. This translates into CASSMQAASYEQYF.

For the CDR3, the DNA is TGTGCCAGCAGCTTATTCGCGGGGGGGCGGTACAATGAGCAGTTCTTC. It specifies CASSLFAGGRYNEQFF. The chain carries TRBV11-2 and TRBJ2-1; 9 bases fit TRBD2. The V segment lost 2 bases and the J segment 4 bases; nucleotides outside the gene matches: 6. The V gene's germline CDR1 is SGHAT and CDR2 FQNNGV. The CDR3 consists of 16 residues.

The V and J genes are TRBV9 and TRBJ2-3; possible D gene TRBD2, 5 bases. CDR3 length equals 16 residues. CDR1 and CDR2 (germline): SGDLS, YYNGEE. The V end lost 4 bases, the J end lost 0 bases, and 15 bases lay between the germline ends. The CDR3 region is CASSPVLLGSTDTQYF. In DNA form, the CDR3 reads TGTGCCAGCAGCCCAGTCTTACTAGGGAGCACAGATACGCAGTATTTT. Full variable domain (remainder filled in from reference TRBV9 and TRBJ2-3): DSGVTQTPKHLITATGQRVTLRCSPRSGDLSVYWYQQSLDQGLQFLIQYYNGEERAKGNILERFSAQQFPDLHSELNLSSLELGDSALYFCASSPVLLGSTDTQYFGPGTRLTVL.

This chain's CDR3 is CASSLDRGNQPQHF. Written as DNA, the CDR3 is TGTGCCAGCAGTTTAGACAGGGGCAATCAGCCCCAGCATTTT. V is TRBV28 and J is TRBJ1-5; 7 bases align to TRBD1. After removal of 2 bases from V and 2 bases from J, the junction contained 0 bases not matched to a gene. The CDR3 has 14 amino acids. Germline CDR1 MDHEN, CDR2 SYDVKM.

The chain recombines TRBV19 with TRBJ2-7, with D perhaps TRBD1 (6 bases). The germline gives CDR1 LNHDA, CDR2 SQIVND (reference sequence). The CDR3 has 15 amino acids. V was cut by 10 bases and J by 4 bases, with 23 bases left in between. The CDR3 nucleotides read TGTGCCACACAAAGGGGGAACTCCTACGCGTACGAGCAGTACTTC. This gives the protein CATQRGNSYAYEQYF.

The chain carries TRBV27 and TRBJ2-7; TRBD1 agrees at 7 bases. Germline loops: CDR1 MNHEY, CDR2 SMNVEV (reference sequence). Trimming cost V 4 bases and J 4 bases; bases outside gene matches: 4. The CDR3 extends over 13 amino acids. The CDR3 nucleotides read TGTGCCAGCAGTTACAGGGGTGTATACGAGCAGTACTTC. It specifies CASSYRGVYEQYF.

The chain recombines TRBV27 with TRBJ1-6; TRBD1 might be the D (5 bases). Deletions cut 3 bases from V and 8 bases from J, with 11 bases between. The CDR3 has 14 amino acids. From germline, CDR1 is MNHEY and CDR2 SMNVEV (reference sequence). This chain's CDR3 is CASSFIGVDSPLHF. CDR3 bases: TGTGCCAGCAGTTTCATAGGGGTAGATTCACCCCTCCACTTT.

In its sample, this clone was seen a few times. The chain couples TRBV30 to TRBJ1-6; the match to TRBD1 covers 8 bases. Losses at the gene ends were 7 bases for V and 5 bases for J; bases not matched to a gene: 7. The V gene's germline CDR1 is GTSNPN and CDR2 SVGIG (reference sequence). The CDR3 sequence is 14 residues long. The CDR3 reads CAFRDRLDNSPLHF. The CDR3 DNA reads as TGTGCCTTCCGGGACAGGTTAGATAATTCACCCCTCCACTTT. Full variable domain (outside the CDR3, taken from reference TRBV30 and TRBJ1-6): SQTIHQWPATLVQPVGSPLSLECTVEGTSNPNLYWYRQAAGRGLQLLFYSVGIGQISSEVPQNLSASRPQDRQFILSSKKLLLSDSGFYLCAFRDRLDNSPLHFGNGTRLTVT.

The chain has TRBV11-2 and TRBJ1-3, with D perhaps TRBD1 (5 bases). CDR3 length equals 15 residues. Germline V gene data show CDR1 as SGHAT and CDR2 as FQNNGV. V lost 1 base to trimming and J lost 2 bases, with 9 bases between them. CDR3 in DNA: TGTGCCAGCAGCTTAGGCAGGGTCGCTGGAAACACCATATATTTT. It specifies CASSLGRVAGNTIYF.

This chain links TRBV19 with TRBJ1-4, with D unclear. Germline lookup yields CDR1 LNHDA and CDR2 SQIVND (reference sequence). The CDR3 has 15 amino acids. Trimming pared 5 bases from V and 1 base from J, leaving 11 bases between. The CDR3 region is CASSFTVGTNEKLFF. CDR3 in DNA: TGTGCCAGTAGTTTCACGGTTGGAACTAATGAAAAACTGTTTTTT.

CDR3 loop: CASSYSGGRTEAFF. CDR3 bases: TGTGCCAGCAGTTACTCGGGGGGGAGGACTGAAGCTTTCTTT. The chain is built from TRBV6-2 or TRBV6-3 and TRBJ1-1, with a possible D match to TRBD1 (5 bases). V was trimmed by 0 bases and J by 5 bases, leaving 10 bases between them. There are 14 residues in the CDR3. Germline CDR1 reads MNHEY; CDR2 reads SVGEGT.

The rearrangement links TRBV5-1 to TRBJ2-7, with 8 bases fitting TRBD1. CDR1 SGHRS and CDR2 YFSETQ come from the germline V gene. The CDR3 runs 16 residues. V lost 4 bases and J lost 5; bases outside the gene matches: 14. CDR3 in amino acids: CASSPQPGQGRDEQYF. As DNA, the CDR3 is TGCGCCAGCAGCCCGCAACCAGGACAGGGACGGGACGAGCAGTACTTC.

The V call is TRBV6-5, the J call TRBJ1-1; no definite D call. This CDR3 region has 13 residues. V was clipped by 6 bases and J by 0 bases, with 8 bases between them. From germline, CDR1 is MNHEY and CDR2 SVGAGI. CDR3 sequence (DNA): TGTGCCAGCAGATCCACTATGAACACTGAAGCTTTCTTT. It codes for CASRSTMNTEAFF.